These 5 T cell receptor beta chains share one sample of origin, sequenced in a study of T-cell memory formation after mild COVID-19. TCRdb reprocessed the 5' RACE reads via MiXCR and lists one record per CDR3 protein. The data show 580,000 or so distinct CDR3 sequences, roughly 17% seen once. Sequencing was performed on PBMCs or a T cell subset sorted from them (not recorded which). The receptors were gathered from an adult woman who had mild COVID-19 (a few samples of this study predate the infection). Cell type and time point are not known.

In this sample, this clonotype turned up a few times. This chain connects TRBV20-1 to TRBJ2-7; 7 bases align to TRBD2. The V gene end was trimmed by 0 bases and the J gene end by 6 bases; junction bases not matched to a gene: 17. Germline V gene data show CDR1 as DFQATT and CDR2 as SNEGSKA (reference sequence). CDR3 length: 17 residues. The CDR3 region is CSARDVASGTPASEQYF. CDR3 in DNA: TGCAGTGCTAGAGATGTCGCTAGCGGAACCCCCGCTAGCGAGCAGTACTTC.

This clonotype was picked up a small number of times. The chain links TRBV7-9 to TRBJ2-1; maybe TRBD2 (5 bases). Germline lookup yields CDR1 SEHNR and CDR2 FQNEAQ (reference sequence). The ends were cut back, 5 bases at V and 4 bases at J, with 18 bases in the middle. The CDR3 runs to 16 residues. This CDR3 is CASSPNARRGYNEQFF. The DNA of the CDR3 is TGTGCCAGCAGCCCGAATGCCCGAAGAGGGTACAATGAGCAGTTCTTC.

CDR3 residues: CAWNAGPGTNYGYTF. In nucleotides, the CDR3 is TGTGCCTGGAACGCGGGGCCCGGAACTAACTATGGCTACACCTTC. The chain employs TRBV30 and TRBJ1-2; perhaps TRBD1 as D (5 bases). V was cut by 4 bases and J by 0 bases, with 15 bases left in between. From germline, CDR1 is GTSNPN and CDR2 SVGIG (reference sequence). The CDR3 covers 15 residues.

V is TRBV3-1 and J is TRBJ1-4; TRBD1 aligns across 7 bases. After removal of 3 bases from V and 3 bases from J, the junction contained 1 base not matched to a gene. Germline V gene sequence: CDR1 LGHDT, CDR2 YNNKEL (reference sequence). The CDR3 has 14 residues. Here the CDR3 reads CASSHGQANEKLFF. DNA of the CDR3: TGTGCCAGCAGCCATGGACAGGCTAATGAAAAACTGTTTTTT. The full variable domain, rest sourced from reference TRBV3-1 and TRBJ1-4, is DTAVSQTPKYLVTQMGNDKSIKCEQNLGHDTMYWYKQDSKKFLKIMFSYNNKELIINETVPNRFSPKSPDKAHLNLHINSLELGDSAVYFCASSHGQANEKLFFGSGTQLSVL.

V usage is TRBV18 and J usage is TRBJ2-7; no definite D call. The CDR3 covers 12 residues. Trimming shortened V by 4 bases and J by 3 bases, and 7 bases separated the two germline ends. Germline lookup yields CDR1 KGHSH and CDR2 LQKENI. DNA for the CDR3: TGTGCCAGCTCACTGACCTTCTACGAGCAGTACTTC. Encoded protein: CASSLTFYEQYF.